This TCR beta chain was profiled in a study of T cell repertoires in cytomegalovirus infection. From the reads, TCRdb called clonotypes with MiXCR, one entry per CDR3 protein. The table shows 570,000 or so distinct CDR3 sequences, with roughly 43% occurring only once. In germline, CDR1 is SGHRS, CDR2 YFSETQ. Between the trimmed V and J ends, which lost 4 bases and 15 bases, there was a span of 23 bases. The CDR3 has 14 amino acids. In the case of this clonotype: Its antigen is as yet unknown.

Notes on the study in general: Totalled public TCR beta family frequency picked out people who carried CMV plus the relevant HLA.

Source: cultured PBMCs, taken from culture after CMV antigen stimulation. The chain recombines TRBV5-1 with TRBJ1-3, with TRBD1 as a possible D gene (5 bases). The clonotype was recovered from a human donor in good health (CMV status not recorded). Some clones in this sample may be carry-over from other donors' samples. Here the CDR3 reads CASSADTGTPVEYF. CDR3 nucleotides: TGCGCCAGCAGCGCCGACACCGGGACGCCAGTTGAATATTTT.